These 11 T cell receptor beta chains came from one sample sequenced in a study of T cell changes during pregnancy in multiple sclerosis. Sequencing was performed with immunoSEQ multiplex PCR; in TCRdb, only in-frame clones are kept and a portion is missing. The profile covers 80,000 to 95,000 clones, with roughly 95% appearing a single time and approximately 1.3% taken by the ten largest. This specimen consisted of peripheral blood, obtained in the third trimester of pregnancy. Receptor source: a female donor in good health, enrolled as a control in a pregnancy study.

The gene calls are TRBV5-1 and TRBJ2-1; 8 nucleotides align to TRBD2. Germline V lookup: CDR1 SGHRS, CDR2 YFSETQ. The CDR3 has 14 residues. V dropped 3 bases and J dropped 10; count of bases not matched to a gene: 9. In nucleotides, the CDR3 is TGCGCCAGCAGCTCCCCGGGGGGGGTTGAGGAGCAGTTCTTC. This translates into CASSSPGGVEEQFF.

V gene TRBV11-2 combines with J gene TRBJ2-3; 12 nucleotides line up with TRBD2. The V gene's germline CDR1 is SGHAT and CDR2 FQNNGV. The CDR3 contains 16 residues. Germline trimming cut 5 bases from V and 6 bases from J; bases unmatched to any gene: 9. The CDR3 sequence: CASSPSSGRAWDTQYF. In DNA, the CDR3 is TGTGCCAGCAGCCCCTCTAGCGGGAGGGCCTGGGATACGCAGTATTTT.

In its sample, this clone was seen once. This CDR3 reads CASSSSPGRGFRDTQYF. The CDR3 DNA reads TGTGCCAGCTCAAGCAGTCCGGGCAGGGGTTTCAGAGATACGCAGTATTTT. V is TRBV18 and J is TRBJ2-3, with D possibly being TRBD1 (6 bases). Germline lookup yields CDR1 KGHSH and CDR2 LQKENI. The CDR3 consists of 17 residues. V lost 5 bases to trimming and J lost 5 bases, with 23 bases between them.

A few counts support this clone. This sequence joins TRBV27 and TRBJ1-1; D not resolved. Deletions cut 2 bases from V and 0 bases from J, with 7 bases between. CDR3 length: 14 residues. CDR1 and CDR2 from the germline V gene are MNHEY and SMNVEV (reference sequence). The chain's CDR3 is CASSLPGMNTEAFF. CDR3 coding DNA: TGTGCCAGCAGTTTACCCGGGATGAACACTGAAGCTTTCTTT.

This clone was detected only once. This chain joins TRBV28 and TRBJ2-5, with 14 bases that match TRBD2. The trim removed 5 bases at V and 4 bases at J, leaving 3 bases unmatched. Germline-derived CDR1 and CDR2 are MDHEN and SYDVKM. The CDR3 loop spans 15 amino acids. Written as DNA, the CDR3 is TGTGCCAGCAGTCAGGGACTAGCGGGAGTAGAGACCCAGTACTTC. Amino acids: CASSQGLAGVETQYF.

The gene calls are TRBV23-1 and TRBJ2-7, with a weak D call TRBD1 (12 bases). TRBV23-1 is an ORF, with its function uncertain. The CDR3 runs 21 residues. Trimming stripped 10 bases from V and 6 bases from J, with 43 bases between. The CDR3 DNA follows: TGCGCCAACTACCGGGACAGGGGGCGCCCGGCTAGCGGGAGGCTCACGGGCGAGCAGTACTTC. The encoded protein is CANYRDRGRPASGRLTGEQYF.

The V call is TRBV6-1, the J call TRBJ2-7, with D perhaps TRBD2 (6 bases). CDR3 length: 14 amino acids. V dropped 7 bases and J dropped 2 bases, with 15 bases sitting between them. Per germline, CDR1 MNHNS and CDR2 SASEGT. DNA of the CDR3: TGTGCCAGCACCTACGGGGGACTGACCTACGAGCAGTACTTC. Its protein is CASTYGGLTYEQYF.

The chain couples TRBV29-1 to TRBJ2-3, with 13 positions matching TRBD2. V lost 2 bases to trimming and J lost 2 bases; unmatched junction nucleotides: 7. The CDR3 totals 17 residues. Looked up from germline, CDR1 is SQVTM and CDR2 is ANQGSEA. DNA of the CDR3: TGCAGCGTTGAATCCGGGACTAGCGGGGCTGTCACAGATACGCAGTATTTT. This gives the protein CSVESGTSGAVTDTQYF.

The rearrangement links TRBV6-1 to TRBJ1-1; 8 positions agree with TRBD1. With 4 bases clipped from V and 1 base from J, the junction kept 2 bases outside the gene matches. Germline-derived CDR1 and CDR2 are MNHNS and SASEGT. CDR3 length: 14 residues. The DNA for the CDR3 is TGTGCCAGCAGTGTGGACAGGGCGAACACTGAAGCTTTCTTT. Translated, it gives CASSVDRANTEAFF.

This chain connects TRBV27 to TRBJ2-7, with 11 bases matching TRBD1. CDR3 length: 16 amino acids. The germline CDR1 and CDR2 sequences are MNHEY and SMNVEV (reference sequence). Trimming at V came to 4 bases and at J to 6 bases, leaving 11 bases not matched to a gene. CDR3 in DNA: TGTGCCAGCAGTTCTACGCGGACAGGGGGCTGGGGCGAGCAGTACTTC. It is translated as CASSSTRTGGWGEQYF.

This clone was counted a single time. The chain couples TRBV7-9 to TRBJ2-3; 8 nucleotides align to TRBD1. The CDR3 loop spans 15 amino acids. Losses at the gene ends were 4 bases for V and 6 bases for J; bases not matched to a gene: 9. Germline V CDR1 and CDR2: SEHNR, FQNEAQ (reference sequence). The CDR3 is CASSSQEQGVDTQYF. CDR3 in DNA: TGTGCCAGCAGCTCGCAGGAACAGGGGGTGGATACGCAGTATTTT.